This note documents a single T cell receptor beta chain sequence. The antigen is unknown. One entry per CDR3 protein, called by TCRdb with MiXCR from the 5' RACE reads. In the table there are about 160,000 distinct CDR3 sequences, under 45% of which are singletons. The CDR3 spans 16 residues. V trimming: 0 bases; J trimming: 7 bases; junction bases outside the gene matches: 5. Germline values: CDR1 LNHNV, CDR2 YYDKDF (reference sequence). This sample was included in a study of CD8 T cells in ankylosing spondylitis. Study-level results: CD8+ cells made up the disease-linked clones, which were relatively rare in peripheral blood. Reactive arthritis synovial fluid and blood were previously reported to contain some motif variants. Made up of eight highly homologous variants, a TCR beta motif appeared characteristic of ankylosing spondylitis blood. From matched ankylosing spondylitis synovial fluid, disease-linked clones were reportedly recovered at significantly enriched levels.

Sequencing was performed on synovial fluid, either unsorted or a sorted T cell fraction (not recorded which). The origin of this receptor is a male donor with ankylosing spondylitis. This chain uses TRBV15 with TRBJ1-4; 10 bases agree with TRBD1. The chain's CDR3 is CATSRDPRTGGEKLFF. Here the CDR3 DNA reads TGTGCCACCAGCAGAGATCCAAGGACAGGGGGTGAAAAACTGTTTTTT.